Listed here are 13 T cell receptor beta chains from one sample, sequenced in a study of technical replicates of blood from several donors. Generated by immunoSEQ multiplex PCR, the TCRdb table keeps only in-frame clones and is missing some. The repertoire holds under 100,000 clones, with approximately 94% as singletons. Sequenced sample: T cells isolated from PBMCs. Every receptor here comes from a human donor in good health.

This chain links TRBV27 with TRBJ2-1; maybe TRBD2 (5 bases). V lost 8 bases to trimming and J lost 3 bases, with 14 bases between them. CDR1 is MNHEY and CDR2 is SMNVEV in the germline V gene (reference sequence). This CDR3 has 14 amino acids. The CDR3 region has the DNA TGTGCCAGCGGCCGGACGGACTTCTACAATGAGCAGTTCTTC. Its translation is CASGRTDFYNEQFF.

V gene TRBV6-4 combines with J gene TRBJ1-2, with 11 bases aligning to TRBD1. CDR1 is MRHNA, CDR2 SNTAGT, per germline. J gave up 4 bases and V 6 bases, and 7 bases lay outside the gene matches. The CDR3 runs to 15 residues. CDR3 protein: CASRAGTGGSYGYTF. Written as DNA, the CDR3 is TGTGCCAGCAGGGCTGGGACAGGGGGGAGCTATGGCTACACCTTC.

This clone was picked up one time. The CDR3 sequence is CASSSSPPYNEQFF. DNA of the CDR3: TGTGCCAGCAGCTCCTCCCCTCCCTACAATGAGCAGTTCTTC. The chain has TRBV9 and TRBJ2-1; the D is unclear. The CDR3 is 14 residues long. CDR1 and CDR2 (germline): SGDLS, YYNGEE. V was pared by 4 bases and J by 2 bases, with 10 bases between.

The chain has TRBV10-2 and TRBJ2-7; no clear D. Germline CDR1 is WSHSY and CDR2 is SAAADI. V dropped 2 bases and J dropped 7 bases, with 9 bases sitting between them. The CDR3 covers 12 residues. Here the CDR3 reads CASSEVGREQYF. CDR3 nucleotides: TGCGCCAGCAGTGAGGTGGGCAGGGAGCAGTACTTC.

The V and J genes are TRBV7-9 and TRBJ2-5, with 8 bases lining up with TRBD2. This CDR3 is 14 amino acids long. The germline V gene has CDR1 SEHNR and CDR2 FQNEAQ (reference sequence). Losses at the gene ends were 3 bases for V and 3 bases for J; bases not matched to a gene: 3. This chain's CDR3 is CASSLAGGKETQYF. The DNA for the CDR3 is TGTGCCAGCAGCTTGGCGGGGGGCAAAGAGACCCAGTACTTC.

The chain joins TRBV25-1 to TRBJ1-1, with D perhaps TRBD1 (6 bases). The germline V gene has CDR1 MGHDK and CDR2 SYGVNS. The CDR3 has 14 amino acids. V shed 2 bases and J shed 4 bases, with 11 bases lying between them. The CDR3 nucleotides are TGTGCCAGCAGTGAACCAGGGGTCAGCACTGAAGCTTTCTTT. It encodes CASSEPGVSTEAFF.

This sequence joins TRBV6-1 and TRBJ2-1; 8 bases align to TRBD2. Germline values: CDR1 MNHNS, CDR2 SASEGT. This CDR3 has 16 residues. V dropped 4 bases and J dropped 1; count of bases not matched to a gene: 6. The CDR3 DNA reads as TGTGCCAGCAGTGGCCGGGAGGGAGGTTCCTACAATGAGCAGTTCTTC. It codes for CASSGREGGSYNEQFF.

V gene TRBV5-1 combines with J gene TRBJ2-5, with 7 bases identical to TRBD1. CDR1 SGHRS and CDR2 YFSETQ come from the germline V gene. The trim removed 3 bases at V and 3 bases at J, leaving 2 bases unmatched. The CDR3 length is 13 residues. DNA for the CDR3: TGCGCCAGCAGCTATGGGACAGAAGAGACCCAGTACTTC. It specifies CASSYGTEETQYF.

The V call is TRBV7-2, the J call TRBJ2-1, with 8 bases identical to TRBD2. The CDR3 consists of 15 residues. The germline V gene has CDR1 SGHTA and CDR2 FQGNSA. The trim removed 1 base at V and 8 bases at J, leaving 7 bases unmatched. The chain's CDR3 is CASSLEGGGFDEQFF. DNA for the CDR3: TGTGCCAGCAGCTTAGAAGGCGGGGGGTTCGATGAGCAGTTCTTC.

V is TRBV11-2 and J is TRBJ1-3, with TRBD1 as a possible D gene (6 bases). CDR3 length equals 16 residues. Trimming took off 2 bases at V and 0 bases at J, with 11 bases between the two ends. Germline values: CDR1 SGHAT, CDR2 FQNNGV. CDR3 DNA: TGTGCCAGCAGCTTAACGGGACATACCTCTGGAAACACCATATATTTT. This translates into CASSLTGHTSGNTIYF.

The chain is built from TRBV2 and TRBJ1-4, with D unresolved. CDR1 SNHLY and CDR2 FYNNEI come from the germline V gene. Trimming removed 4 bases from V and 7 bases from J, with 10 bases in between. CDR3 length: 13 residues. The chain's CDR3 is CASSAELSEKLFF. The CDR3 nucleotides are TGTGCCAGCAGTGCGGAGTTGAGTGAAAAACTGTTTTTT.

The CDR3 nucleotides are TGTGCCAGCAGCACAACCCGGACAGGGTGGGACACTGAAGCTTTCTTT. Its protein product is CASSTTRTGWDTEAFF. The chain employs TRBV11-2 and TRBJ1-1; 8 nucleotides match TRBD1. J lost 3 bases, V lost 5 bases, and 11 bases had no gene match. The germline V gene has CDR1 SGHAT and CDR2 FQNNGV. CDR3 length equals 16 residues.

Here the CDR3 DNA reads TGCGCCAGCAGTGAATACAGATACCAAGAGACCCAGTACTTC. It translates to CASSEYRYQETQYF. This chain connects TRBV10-1 to TRBJ2-5, with D uncertain. This CDR3 contains 14 residues. In germline, CDR1 is WNHNN, CDR2 SYGVQD (reference sequence). V lost 3 bases, J lost 0 bases, and 8 bases lay in between.